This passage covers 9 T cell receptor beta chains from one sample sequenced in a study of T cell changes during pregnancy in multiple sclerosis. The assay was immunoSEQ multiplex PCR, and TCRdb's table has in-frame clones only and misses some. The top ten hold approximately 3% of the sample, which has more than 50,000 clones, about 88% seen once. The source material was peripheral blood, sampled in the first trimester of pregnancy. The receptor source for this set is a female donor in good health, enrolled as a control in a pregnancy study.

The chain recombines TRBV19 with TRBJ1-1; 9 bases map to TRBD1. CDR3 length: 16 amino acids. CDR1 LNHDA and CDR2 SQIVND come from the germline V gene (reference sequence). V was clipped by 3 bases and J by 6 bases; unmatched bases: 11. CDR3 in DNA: TGTGCCAGTAGTATTGGGTGGACAGGGGAAAAGGCTGAAGCTTTCTTT. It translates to CASSIGWTGEKAEAFF. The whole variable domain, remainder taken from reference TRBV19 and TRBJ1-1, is DGGITQSPKYLFRKEGQNVTLSCEQNLNHDAMYWYRQDPGQGLRLIYYSQIVNDFQKGDIAEGYSVSREKKESFPLTVTSAQKNPTAFYLCASSIGWTGEKAEAFFGQGTRLTVV.

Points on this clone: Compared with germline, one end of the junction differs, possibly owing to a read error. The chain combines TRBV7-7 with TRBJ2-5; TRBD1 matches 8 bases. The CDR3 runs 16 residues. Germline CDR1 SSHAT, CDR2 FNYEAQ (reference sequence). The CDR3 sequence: CASSSTGERTQETQYF. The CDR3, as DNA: TGTGCTAGCAGCTCGACAGGGGAGAGAACTCAAGAGACCCAGTACTTC.

CDR3 nucleotide sequence: TGTGCCAGCAGCTTAGCGATCGGCCAGGGTCCAGGCAACACCATATATTTT. Protein sequence: CASSLAIGQGPGNTIYF. The chain employs TRBV7-9 and TRBJ1-3, with D possibly TRBD1 on 5 matching bases. V was trimmed by 0 bases and J by 7 bases, leaving 19 bases between them. Germline V gene sequence: CDR1 SEHNR, CDR2 FQNEAQ (reference sequence). CDR3 size: 17 residues.

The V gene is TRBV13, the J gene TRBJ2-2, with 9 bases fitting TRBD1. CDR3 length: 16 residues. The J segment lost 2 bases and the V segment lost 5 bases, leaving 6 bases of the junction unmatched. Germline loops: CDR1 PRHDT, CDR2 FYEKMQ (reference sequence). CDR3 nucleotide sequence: TGTGCCAGCAGCCCCACGACAGGGGGAAACACCGGGGAGCTGTTTTTT. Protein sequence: CASSPTTGGNTGELFF.

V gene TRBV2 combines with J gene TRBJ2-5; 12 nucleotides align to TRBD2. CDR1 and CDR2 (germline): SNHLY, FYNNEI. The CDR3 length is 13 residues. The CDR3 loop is CASRLAGVETQYF. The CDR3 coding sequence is TGTGCTAGTCGACTAGCGGGGGTAGAGACCCAGTACTTC.

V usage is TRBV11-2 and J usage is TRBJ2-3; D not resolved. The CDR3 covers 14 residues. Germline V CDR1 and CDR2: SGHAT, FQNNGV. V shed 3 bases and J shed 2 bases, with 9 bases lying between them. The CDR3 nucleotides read TGTGCCAGCAGCTTTTGGCAGGTCACAGATACGCAGTATTTT. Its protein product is CASSFWQVTDTQYF.

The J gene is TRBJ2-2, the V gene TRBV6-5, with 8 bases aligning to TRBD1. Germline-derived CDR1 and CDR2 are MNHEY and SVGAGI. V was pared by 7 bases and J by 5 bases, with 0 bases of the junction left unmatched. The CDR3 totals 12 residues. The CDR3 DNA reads TGTGCCAGCAACAGGGGGACCGGGGAGCTGTTTTTT. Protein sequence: CASNRGTGELFF.

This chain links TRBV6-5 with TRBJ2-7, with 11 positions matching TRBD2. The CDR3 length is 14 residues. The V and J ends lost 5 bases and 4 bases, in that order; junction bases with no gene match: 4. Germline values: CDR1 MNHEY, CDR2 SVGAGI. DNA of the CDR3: TGTGCCAGCAGTCAAACTAGCGGGGGATACGAGCAGTACTTC. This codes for CASSQTSGGYEQYF.

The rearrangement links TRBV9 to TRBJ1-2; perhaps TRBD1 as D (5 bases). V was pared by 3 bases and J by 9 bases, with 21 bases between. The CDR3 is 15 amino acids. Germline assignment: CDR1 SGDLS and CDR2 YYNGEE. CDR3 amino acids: CASSGRQQASYRYTF. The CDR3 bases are TGTGCCAGCAGCGGCCGTCAACAGGCATCGTATCGCTACACCTTC.